The clone carrying this T cell receptor beta chain was detected ten times or more. Its antigen is as yet unknown. TCRdb reanalysed the reads using MiXCR and keeps one entry per CDR3 protein. The repertoire consists of more than 300,000 distinct CDR3 sequences, with approximately 30% occurring once and the leading ten covering approximately 12%. This sample stems from a study of T cell repertoires in cytomegalovirus infection. Study-level background: It was the public TCR beta signatures that indicated both CMV infection and matching HLA type.

Whole-study results and caveats: Dominating the ex vivo response were HLA-C-restricted CMV-specific TCR beta clonotypes.

CDR1 SGHTA and CDR2 FQGNSA come from the germline V gene. Trimming took off 1 base at V and 2 bases at J, with 5 bases between the two ends. The CDR3 spans 13 residues. The receptor comes from a human donor in good health (CMV status not recorded). Some clones in this sample may be carry-over from other donors' samples. The genes are TRBV7-2 and TRBJ2-5; D not certain. The material was cultured PBMCs, obtained from culture after CMV antigen stimulation. The CDR3 spells CASSLVLQETQYF. The CDR3 DNA follows: TGTGCCAGCAGCTTAGTACTGCAAGAGACCCAGTACTTC.